These 7 T cell receptor beta chains came from one sample sequenced in a study of shared clonotypes between healthy human individuals. Clones were read by immunoSEQ multiplex PCR, and TCRdb kept only the in-frame ones, dropping some. Seen here are around 600,000 clones, approximately 97% observed once, and the top ten hold about 0.057%. Sequencing input: naive CD4+ T cells sorted from blood. Noted subset: CD45RA+ positively selected. All receptors derive from a woman aged 25-40 years in good health.

The chain couples TRBV29-1 to TRBJ1-3; no clear D. V lost 3 bases to trimming and J lost 1 base, with 7 bases between them. The germline V gene has CDR1 SQVTM and CDR2 ANQGSEA. The CDR3 is made up of 13 amino acids. The CDR3 spells CSVEVESGNTIYF. The CDR3 nucleotides read TGCAGCGTTGAGGTAGAGTCTGGAAACACCATATATTTT.

This clone appeared a single time. V usage is TRBV15 and J usage is TRBJ2-2; D gene unclear. The CDR3 consists of 17 residues. CDR1 is LNHNV and CDR2 is YYDKDF in the germline V gene (reference sequence). Trimming took 1 base from V and 0 from J, leaving 12 bases between them. The CDR3 sequence: CATSRVGLRTNTGELFF. The CDR3 bases are TGTGCCACCAGCAGAGTTGGATTACGGACGAACACCGGGGAGCTGTTTTTT.

The V call is TRBV5-1, the J call TRBJ1-4; TRBD1 matches at 8 bases. Germline CDR1 is SGHRS and CDR2 is YFSETQ. CDR3 length: 15 amino acids. The J segment lost 8 bases and the V segment lost 4 bases, leaving 10 bases of the junction unmatched. The CDR3 is CASSPGTGVNEKLFF. Written as DNA, the CDR3 is TGCGCCAGCAGCCCCGGGACAGGAGTAAACGAAAAACTGTTTTTT.

The chain employs TRBV30 and TRBJ2-3, with D possibly matching TRBD1 (6 bases). Looked up from germline, CDR1 is GTSNPN and CDR2 is SVGIG (reference sequence). Trimming shortened V by 4 bases and J by 9 bases, and 20 bases separated the two germline ends. This CDR3 is 14 amino acids long. As DNA, the CDR3 is TGTGCCTGGACTTTGACTCTAGGCACAGGGACGCAGTATTTT. Amino acids: CAWTLTLGTGTQYF.

The CDR3, as DNA: TGTGCCAGCAGCCGAAGGTCGGGAGCCTCCTATGAGCAGTTCTTC. It specifies CASSRRSGASYEQFF. The chain has TRBV27 and TRBJ2-1; the D gene is possibly TRBD2 (6 bases). Between the trimmed V and J ends, which lost 6 bases and 8 bases, there was a span of 20 bases. Per germline, CDR1 MNHEY and CDR2 SMNVEV (reference sequence). The CDR3 length is 15 residues.

The gene calls are TRBV29-1 and TRBJ2-7; 8 bases map to TRBD2. J was trimmed by 3 bases and V by 4 bases; bases with no gene match: 8. The length of the CDR3 is 14 residues. Looked up from germline, CDR1 is SQVTM and CDR2 is ANQGSEA. Here the CDR3 reads CSVGISGRGYEQYF. DNA for the CDR3: TGCAGCGTTGGGATAAGCGGGAGAGGCTACGAGCAGTACTTC.

The genes are TRBV28 and TRBJ2-7, with 12 nucleotides matching TRBD1. The J segment lost 0 bases and the V segment lost 4 bases, leaving 10 bases of the junction unmatched. Germline values: CDR1 MDHEN, CDR2 SYDVKM. This CDR3 has 18 residues. Here the CDR3 reads CASSWGTGGAPSSYEQYF. CDR3 nucleotides: TGTGCCAGCAGTTGGGGGACAGGGGGCGCCCCCAGCTCCTACGAGCAGTACTTC.